Below, 15 T cell receptor beta chains from the same sample are listed, as sequenced in a study. TCRdb re-derived calls from the RT-PCR reads in MiXCR, one entry per CDR3 protein. The repertoire holds about 680,000 distinct CDR3 sequences, approximately 15% seen once, with 3.6% in the top ten. Material: memory CD4+ T cells from blood. Every receptor here comes from a female donor in good health, serving as a healthy control.

In its sample, this clonotype was seen a few times. The chain is built from TRBV6-2 or TRBV6-3 and TRBJ1-5; D gene uncertain. CDR1 and CDR2 (germline): MNHEY, SVGEGT. The CDR3 runs 13 residues. V lost 8 bases and J 0 bases, leaving 8 bases between the germline ends. The CDR3 spells CASATDSNQPQHF. The CDR3 DNA follows: TGTGCCAGCGCGACCGATAGCAATCAGCCCCAGCATTTT.

This clonotype came up a few times. J is TRBJ2-5 and V is TRBV9; TRBD2 agrees at 7 bases. The ends lost 0 bases at V and 7 bases at J; junction bases unmatched: 6. The CDR3 extends over 14 amino acids. The germline CDR1 and CDR2 sequences are SGDLS and YYNGEE. The CDR3 sequence is CASSVVGGSGTQYF. CDR3 coding DNA: TGTGCCAGCAGCGTAGTCGGGGGGTCCGGGACCCAGTACTTC.

This clonotype was counted between two and nine times. J is TRBJ2-1 and V is TRBV6-1; perhaps TRBD2 as D (5 bases). This CDR3 has 13 amino acids. Germline loops: CDR1 MNHNS, CDR2 SASEGT. The V and J ends lost 6 bases and 8 bases respectively, with 14 bases between them. The chain's CDR3 is CASRPNGGHEQFF. For the CDR3, the DNA is TGTGCCAGCAGGCCCAACGGAGGTCATGAGCAGTTCTTC.

The chain links TRBV3-1 to TRBJ2-3; 7 bases line up with TRBD2. V lost 0 bases, J lost 4 bases, and 13 bases stayed unmatched. Germline loops: CDR1 LGHDT, CDR2 YNNKEL (reference sequence). CDR3 length: 18 amino acids. CDR3 bases: TGTGCCAGCAGCCAAGACCTATTGTCGGGGACTAAGCCAGATACGCAGTATTTT. Protein: CASSQDLLSGTKPDTQYF.

V and J are TRBV29-1 and TRBJ2-1; 11 nucleotides align to TRBD1. The V segment lost 6 bases and the J segment 12 bases; nucleotides outside the gene matches: 10. The germline V gene has CDR1 SQVTM and CDR2 ANQGSEA. This CDR3 comprises 13 residues. The CDR3 nucleotides are TGCAGCGTAGAGGGGACAGGGGGTTGGACGCAGTTCTTC. Its protein is CSVEGTGGWTQFF.

This clonotype appeared a few times. This chain uses TRBV5-6 with TRBJ2-3; possibly TRBD2 for D (5 bases). The V and J ends lost 0 bases and 2 bases respectively, with 13 bases between them. The length of the CDR3 is 16 residues. The germline V gene has CDR1 SGHDT and CDR2 YYEEEE. The CDR3 sequence: CASSLVVGSNTDTQYF. CDR3 sequence (DNA): TGTGCCAGCAGCTTGGTTGTGGGGAGCAACACAGATACGCAGTATTTT. Combining the CDR3 with reference TRBV5-6 and TRBJ2-3 gives the whole variable domain DAGVTQSPTHLIKTRGQQVTLRCSPKSGHDTVSWYQQALGQGPQFIFQYYEEEERQRGNFPDRFSGHQFPNYSSELNVNALLLGDSALYLCASSLVVGSNTDTQYFGPGTRLTVL.

The chain links TRBV5-1 to TRBJ2-3; D tentatively fits TRBD1 or TRBD2 (6 bases each). This CDR3 comprises 16 residues. CDR1 SGHRS and CDR2 YFSETQ come from the germline V gene. Trimming shortened V by 4 bases and J by 1 base, and 16 bases separated the two germline ends. CDR3 nucleotides: TGCGCCAGCAGCCCAAAACAGGGCGGGGGCACAGATACGCAGTATTTT. This sequence encodes CASSPKQGGGTDTQYF.

The gene calls are TRBV19 and TRBJ1-1; D remains unclear. The V end was cut by 1 base, the J end by 4 bases, with 13 bases between. The CDR3 is made up of 15 amino acids. The germline V gene encodes CDR1 LNHDA and CDR2 SQIVND (reference sequence). CDR3 residues: CASSIVGGIVTEAFF. DNA of the CDR3: TGTGCCAGTAGTATAGTTGGAGGGATTGTCACTGAAGCTTTCTTT.

The chain combines TRBV18 with TRBJ2-5; 7 bases are a match to TRBD1. The CDR3 consists of 14 residues. Germline CDR1 is KGHSH and CDR2 is LQKENI. J was trimmed by 2 bases and V by 5 bases; bases with no gene match: 5. CDR3 amino acids: CASSRTGQQETQYF. For the CDR3, the DNA is TGTGCCAGCTCAAGGACAGGCCAACAAGAGACCCAGTACTTC.

This clonotype occurred many times. The genes are TRBV10-3 and TRBJ2-7, with 7 positions matching TRBD2. Germline assignment: CDR1 ENHRY and CDR2 SYGVKD. The CDR3 extends over 15 amino acids. V lost 7 bases, J lost 7 bases, and 16 bases stayed unmatched. DNA of the CDR3: TGTGCCATCAAGGGAGGGGCCACCGACTTAGTGGAGCAGTACTTC. It is translated as CAIKGGATDLVEQYF.

In regard to this clonotype: A read error is likely, as this CDR3 ends without the conserved phenylalanine or tryptophan. Because the CDR3's place on the DNA is in doubt, the DNA is left out and the CDR3 is given as listed by TCRdb. The rearrangement joins TRBV28 to TRBJ2-7; TRBD2 was called by the table and not checked on the DNA. 8 amino acids form the CDR3, both terminal residues included. The V gene's germline CDR1 is MDHEN and CDR2 SYDVKM. CDR3 loop: CASSLGTS.

This clonotype was detected ten times or more. This chain uses TRBV9 with TRBJ1-1, with D perhaps matching TRBD1 (6 bases). Trimming removed 4 bases at V and 0 bases at J, with 10 bases between. Germline V CDR1 and CDR2: SGDLS, YYNGEE. The length of the CDR3 is 14 residues. The CDR3 DNA sequence: TGTGCCAGCAGCCCCCAGGGGATGAACACTGAAGCTTTCTTT. Translating gives CASSPQGMNTEAFF.

This clonotype was counted only a few times. The rearrangement joins TRBV18 to TRBJ1-2, with no clear D. In germline, CDR1 is KGHSH, CDR2 LQKENI. CDR3 size: 13 residues. V was shortened by 6 bases and J by 2 bases, with 10 bases between the two germline ends. CDR3 nucleotide sequence: TGTGCCAGCTCCGGCGGGATAAACTATGGCTACACCTTC. As protein: CASSGGINYGYTF.

This clonotype has a count of ten or more. V and J are TRBV6-5 and TRBJ2-1; 10 bases align to TRBD2. The CDR3 is 16 residues long. Trimming removed 5 bases from V and 9 bases from J; junction bases left unmatched: 13. Germline V CDR1 and CDR2: MNHEY, SVGAGI. The CDR3 nucleotides read TGTGCCAGCAGTCAACTAGCGGGAAGGGGGGGGGGTGAGCAGTTCTTC. Residues: CASSQLAGRGGGEQFF.

Points on this clonotype: Mismatch with germline at one junction end may stem from a read error. This chain links TRBV7-9 with TRBJ2-7; D call uncertain. CDR1 is SEHNR and CDR2 is FQNEAQ in the germline V gene (reference sequence). This CDR3 has 12 residues. The DNA for the CDR3 is TGTACCAGCAGCCCAGTGATCTACGAGCAGTACTTC. Amino acids: CTSSPVIYEQYF. The complete variable domain, with remaining parts taken from reference TRBV7-9 and TRBJ2-7, reads DTGVSQNPRHKITKRGQNVTFRCDPISEHNRLYWYRQTLGQGPEFLTYFQNEAQLEKSRLLSDRFSAERPKGSFSTLEIQRTEQGDSAMYLCTSSPVIYEQYFGPGTRLTVT.